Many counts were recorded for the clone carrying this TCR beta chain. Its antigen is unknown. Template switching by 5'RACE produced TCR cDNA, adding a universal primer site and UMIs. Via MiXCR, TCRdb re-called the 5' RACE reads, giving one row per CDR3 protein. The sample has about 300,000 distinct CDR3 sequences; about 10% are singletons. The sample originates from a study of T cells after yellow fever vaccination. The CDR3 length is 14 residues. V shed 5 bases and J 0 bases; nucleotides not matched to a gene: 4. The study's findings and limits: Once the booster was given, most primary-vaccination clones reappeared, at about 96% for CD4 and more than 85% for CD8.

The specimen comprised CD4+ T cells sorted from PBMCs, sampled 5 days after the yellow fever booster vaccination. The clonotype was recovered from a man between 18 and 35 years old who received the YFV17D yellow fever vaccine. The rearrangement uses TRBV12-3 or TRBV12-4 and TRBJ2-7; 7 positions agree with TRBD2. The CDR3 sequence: CASSKSGVSYEQYF. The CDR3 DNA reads TGTGCCAGCAGTAAAAGCGGGGTCTCCTACGAGCAGTACTTC.